These 15 T cell receptor beta chains came from one sample sequenced in a study of T cell clones after liver transplantation (dated by TCRdb to 2018 to 2020). The receptor library was made with the immunoSEQ multiplex PCR assay. TCRdb holds this immuneACCESS table with in-frame rearrangements only. Some clones are missing; in checked studies, unresolved V genes explain under half, and the rest has no known cause. Here the sample has 40,000 to 65,000 clones; 65% to 85% occur a single time. The leading ten clones occupy around 8.5% of the sample. The intended sense of this specimen's time point label: pre-transplant. This specimen consisted of CD4+ T cells from blood, obtained before liver transplant. The receptors derive from a human donor who received a liver transplant.

J is TRBJ2-3 and V is TRBV9; the D gene is possibly TRBD1 (5 bases). Trimming cost V 4 bases and J 6 bases, with 18 bases left between them. Germline V gene sequence: CDR1 SGDLS, CDR2 YYNGEE. CDR3 size: 15 residues. CDR3 sequence (DNA): TGTGCCAGCAGCCTCTCGGGCAGGGATAGTGATACGCAGTATTTT. Amino acid sequence: CASSLSGRDSDTQYF.

This clone has just one count. The chain couples TRBV7-2 to TRBJ1-5; tentatively, D is TRBD1 (6 bases). Germline assignment: CDR1 SGHTA and CDR2 FQGNSA. Trimming removed 5 bases from V and 5 bases from J, with 16 bases in between. CDR3 length: 15 residues. CDR3 region: CASSLGGRGDQPQHF. In nucleotides, the CDR3 is TGTGCCAGCAGCCTAGGCGGAAGGGGGGATCAGCCCCAGCATTTT.

As concerns this clone: This specimen includes other DNA sequences encoding the same CDR3. V gene TRBV19 combines with J gene TRBJ2-7, with TRBD1 matching 7 bases. After removal of 5 bases from V and 5 bases from J, the junction contained 9 bases not matched to a gene. The CDR3 covers 14 residues. Germline-derived CDR1 and CDR2 are LNHDA and SQIVND (reference sequence). The CDR3 region is CASSPDRDAHEQYF. The CDR3, as DNA: TGTGCCAGTAGTCCCGACAGGGACGCCCACGAGCAGTACTTC. Filled out from reference TRBV19 and TRBJ2-7, the complete variable domain reads DGGITQSPKYLFRKEGQNVTLSCEQNLNHDAMYWYRQDPGQGLRLIYYSQIVNDFQKGDIAEGYSVSREKKESFPLTVTSAQKNPTAFYLCASSPDRDAHEQYFGPGTRLTVT.

J is TRBJ1-1 and V is TRBV10-3; D is unresolved. V lost 6 bases and J lost 0, with 11 bases in between. Germline V gene data show CDR1 as ENHRY and CDR2 as SYGVKD. The CDR3 has 14 residues. CDR3 DNA: TGTGCCATCAGCGAACCCAGAATGAACACTGAAGCTTTCTTT. Amino acid sequence: CAISEPRMNTEAFF.

This clone was detected once. The chain uses TRBV7-9 and TRBJ1-2; D perhaps matches TRBD1 (6 bases). Trimming took 4 bases from V and 4 from J, leaving 7 bases between them. The CDR3 is 12 amino acids. Germline V gene data show CDR1 as SEHNR and CDR2 as FQNEAQ (reference sequence). The CDR3 reads CASSSTGYGYTF. In nucleotides, the CDR3 is TGTGCCAGCAGCTCGACAGGCTATGGCTACACCTTC.

The V and J genes are TRBV5-4 and TRBJ1-1; weak D call: TRBD1 (5 bases). The germline V gene encodes CDR1 SGHNT and CDR2 YYREEE (reference sequence). V gave up 5 bases and J gave up 6 bases, with 23 bases separating them. This CDR3 contains 16 residues. CDR3 amino acids: CASRQGVKGIGSEAFF. The DNA of the CDR3 is TGTGCCAGCAGGCAAGGGGTAAAGGGGATCGGGTCTGAAGCTTTCTTT. Looking up the rest from reference TRBV5-4 and TRBJ1-1 gives the full variable domain: ETGVTQSPTHLIKTRGQQVTLRCSSQSGHNTVSWYQQALGQGPQFIFQYYREEENGRGNFPPRFSGLQFPNYSSELNVNALELDDSALYLCASRQGVKGIGSEAFFGQGTRLTVV.

The chain carries TRBV7-9 and TRBJ1-1; tentatively, D is TRBD1 (5 bases). The germline V and J ends were trimmed by 5 bases and 1 base, with 17 bases remaining between them. The CDR3 contains 16 residues. Germline V gives CDR1 SEHNR, CDR2 FQNEAQ (reference sequence). This chain's CDR3 is CASSLDRPTGNTEAFF. Written as DNA, the CDR3 is TGTGCCAGCAGCCTCGACAGACCAACGGGGAACACTGAAGCTTTCTTT.

This chain links TRBV10-3 with TRBJ2-1, with TRBD2 identical over 9 bases. This CDR3 has 17 residues. V lost 6 bases, J lost 6 bases, and 15 bases stayed unmatched. CDR1 and CDR2 from the germline V gene are ENHRY and SYGVKD. CDR3 sequence: CAISTKTSGGKVNEQFF. CDR3 bases: TGTGCCATCAGCACTAAGACTAGCGGTGGAAAAGTCAATGAGCAGTTCTTC.

The rearrangement links TRBV11-2 to TRBJ1-1; D uncertain. Trimming removed 1 base at V and 4 bases at J, with 10 bases between. Per the germline V gene, CDR1 is SGHAT and CDR2 is FQNNGV. There are 14 residues in the CDR3. CDR3 sequence (DNA): TGTGCCAGCAGCTTAGTTGGATCGAGCACTGAAGCTTTCTTT. It is translated as CASSLVGSSTEAFF.

The chain is built from TRBV7-2 and TRBJ2-7; 13 bases agree with TRBD2. The V and J ends lost 5 bases and 3 bases, in that order; junction bases with no gene match: 1. Germline CDR1 is SGHTA and CDR2 is FQGNSA. The CDR3 runs to 14 residues. The CDR3 loop is CASSGLAGVYEQYF. CDR3 bases: TGTGCCAGCAGCGGACTAGCGGGAGTCTACGAGCAGTACTTC.

The chain employs TRBV4-3 and TRBJ1-5; D remains unclear. The V gene's germline CDR1 is LGHNA and CDR2 YSLEER. Trimming cost V 0 bases and J 7 bases, with 7 bases left between them. This CDR3 comprises 13 residues. This CDR3 is CASSQDTVQPQHF. CDR3 nucleotide sequence: TGCGCCAGCAGCCAAGATACGGTCCAGCCCCAGCATTTT.

This chain links TRBV19 with TRBJ1-4; 7 bases are shared with TRBD1. Trimming at V came to 7 bases and at J to 8 bases, leaving 7 bases not matched to a gene. The CDR3 has 13 amino acids. Germline CDR1 LNHDA, CDR2 SQIVND (reference sequence). The CDR3: CASNLQGKEKLFF. For the CDR3, the DNA is TGTGCCAGTAATTTACAGGGGAAAGAAAAACTGTTTTTT.

The V call is TRBV4-2, the J call TRBJ2-5; 10 positions match TRBD2. Germline values: CDR1 LGHNA, CDR2 YNFKEQ. The J segment lost 0 bases and the V segment lost 3 bases, leaving 10 bases of the junction unmatched. The CDR3 loop spans 18 amino acids. The chain's CDR3 is CASSQAAGAGGYQETQYF. The CDR3 coding sequence is TGTGCCAGCAGCCAGGCCGCTGGAGCGGGGGGGTACCAAGAGACCCAGTACTTC.

Only a few counts were recorded for this clone. The chain recombines TRBV28 with TRBJ1-2, with TRBD1 matching over 7 bases. V lost 7 bases and J lost 8; bases outside the gene matches: 7. Germline loops: CDR1 MDHEN, CDR2 SYDVKM. The CDR3 covers 12 residues. The CDR3 DNA sequence: TGTGCCAGCATAGGACAGGCGGCAGGCTACACCTTC. Its translation: CASIGQAAGYTF.

This clone was detected only once. The chain recombines TRBV27 with TRBJ2-3, with a weak D call TRBD2 (7 bases). The CDR3 sequence is 13 residues long. V dropped 3 bases and J dropped 6 bases, with 10 bases sitting between them. CDR1 is MNHEY and CDR2 is SMNVEV in the germline V gene (reference sequence). CDR3 loop: CASSFGGRDTQYF. CDR3 coding DNA: TGTGCCAGCAGTTTCGGGGGGCGGGATACGCAGTATTTT.